The 19 T cell receptor beta chains below all came from one sample that was sequenced in a study of cytomegalovirus exposure and HLA in healthy donors. PCR was performed using 60 Vbeta and 13 Jbeta primers. Profiled with immunoSEQ multiplex PCR; TCRdb holds only in-frame clones, not every one. The table lists tens of thousands of clones, about four fifths of them singletons. Sequencing used PBMCs. The receptors here all came from a woman aged 25 to 45 in good health and CMV-seronegative.

CDR3 sequence: CASSRERNVNTEAFF. The CDR3 DNA sequence: TGTGCCAGCAGCAGAGAACGTAACGTGAACACTGAAGCTTTCTTT. This sequence joins TRBV21-1 and TRBJ1-1. TRBV21-1 is recorded as a pseudogene. The length of the CDR3 is 15 residues.

This clone was seen only a few times. V usage is TRBV15 and J usage is TRBJ1-1; D remains ambiguous. This CDR3 has 15 residues. Germline CDR1 reads LNHNV; CDR2 reads YYDKDF (reference sequence). Trimming took off 4 bases at V and 2 bases at J, with 14 bases between the two ends. The CDR3 DNA reads TGTGCCACCAGCAAAGATCGCGGAGATAACACTGAAGCTTTCTTT. Amino acids: CATSKDRGDNTEAFF.

This clone was counted between two and nine times. The chain has TRBV4-1 and TRBJ2-7; D unclear. This CDR3 has 14 amino acids. The germline CDR1 and CDR2 sequences are MGHRA and YSYEKL. Trimming removed 0 bases from V and 3 bases from J, with 9 bases in between. CDR3 sequence: CASSQDSRSYEQYF. CDR3 sequence (DNA): TGCGCCAGCAGCCAAGATAGTCGGAGCTACGAGCAGTACTTC.

CDR3 region: CASSWGWTGSEPQHF. CDR3 nucleotide sequence: TGTGCCAGCAGCTGGGGGTGGACAGGCAGCGAGCCCCAGCATTTT. The chain is built from TRBV7-9 and TRBJ1-5; TRBD1 aligns across 7 bases. CDR3 length: 15 residues. Germline V lookup: CDR1 SEHNR, CDR2 FQNEAQ (reference sequence). J lost 8 bases, V lost 4 bases, and 11 bases had no gene match.

The V gene is TRBV7-7, the J gene TRBJ1-5, with D perhaps matching TRBD1 (5 bases). The CDR3 sequence is 16 residues long. Germline loops: CDR1 SSHAT, CDR2 FNYEAQ (reference sequence). The ends were cut back, 7 bases at V and 3 bases at J, with 19 bases in the middle. The DNA for the CDR3 is TGTGCCAGCACCAAGATAATCCGGGGGAACAATCAGCCCCAGCATTTT. Translated: CASTKIIRGNNQPQHF.

V is TRBV7-8 and J is TRBJ2-5; possible D gene TRBD2, 6 bases. Germline-derived CDR1 and CDR2 are SGHVS and FQNEAQ. Trimming cost V 1 base and J 2 bases, with 14 bases left between them. There are 16 residues in the CDR3. CDR3 nucleotides: TGTGCCAGCAGCTTAGACTGGGTGGAGGGACAAGAGACCCAGTACTTC. Translation: CASSLDWVEGQETQYF. The entire variable domain, with the rest obtained from reference TRBV7-8 and TRBJ2-5, is as follows: GAGVSQSPRYKVAKRGQDVALRCDPISGHVSLFWYQQALGQGPEFLTYFQNEAQLDKSGLPSDRFFAERPEGSVSTLKIQRTQQEDSAVYLCASSLDWVEGQETQYFGPGTRLLVL.

This chain uses TRBV13 with TRBJ1-3; no reliable D call. The germline V and J ends were trimmed by 5 bases and 2 bases, with 4 bases remaining between them. Germline V gene data show CDR1 as PRHDT and CDR2 as FYEKMQ (reference sequence). The CDR3 length is 12 residues. CDR3 loop: CASSTTGNTIYF. Written as DNA, the CDR3 is TGTGCCAGCAGCACAACTGGAAACACCATATATTTT. Drawing the rest from reference TRBV13 and TRBJ1-3, the complete variable domain is AAGVIQSPRHLIKEKRETATLKCYPIPRHDTVYWYQQGPGQDPQFLISFYEKMQSDKGSIPDRFSAQQFSDYHSELNMSSLELGDSALYFCASSTTGNTIYFGEGSWLTVV.

This clone was observed a few times. The genes are TRBV19 and TRBJ2-5; D perhaps matches TRBD1 (6 bases). This CDR3 is built from 14 residues. V was trimmed by 6 bases and J by 0 bases, leaving 11 bases between them. CDR1 is LNHDA, CDR2 SQIVND, per germline (reference sequence). CDR3 DNA: TGTGCCAGTAGAGGGGGACGGAACCAAGAGACCCAGTACTTC. The encoded protein is CASRGGRNQETQYF.

This rearrangement joins TRBV2 to TRBJ1-5, with 7 bases fitting TRBD1. The CDR3 runs 14 residues. V shed 1 base, J shed 7 bases, and the junction held 4 bases outside the gene matches. Germline V gene lookup returns CDR1 SNHLY and CDR2 FYNNEI. CDR3 residues: CASSEGQGGQPQHF. The CDR3 DNA reads TGTGCCAGCAGTGAAGGGCAGGGGGGACAGCCCCAGCATTTT.

This chain links TRBV30 with TRBJ2-3; D gene unclear. This CDR3 has 15 residues. With 0 bases removed from V and 4 bases from J, the gap between germline ends came to 14 bases. Germline V gene sequence: CDR1 GTSNPN, CDR2 SVGIG (reference sequence). The CDR3 DNA is TGTGCCTGGAGTGTCCTAGAACGACGGGCAGATACGCAGTATTTT. Translation: CAWSVLERRADTQYF. The variable domain in full, completed from reference TRBV30 and TRBJ2-3, reads SQTIHQWPATLVQPVGSPLSLECTVEGTSNPNLYWYRQAAGRGLQLLFYSVGIGQISSEVPQNLSASRPQDRQFILSSKKLLLSDSGFYLCAWSVLERRADTQYFGPGTRLTVL.

The V gene is TRBV2, the J gene TRBJ2-4; 13 nucleotides agree with TRBD2. The CDR3 length is 18 residues. CDR1 SNHLY and CDR2 FYNNEI come from the germline V gene. V gave up 8 bases and J gave up 3 bases; unmatched junction bases: 13. CDR3 region: CASEFYGTSGTVKNIQYF. In DNA form, the CDR3 reads TGTGCCAGCGAGTTCTACGGGACTAGCGGGACAGTCAAAAACATTCAGTACTTC.

The chain links TRBV30 to TRBJ1-6; TRBD1 matches 9 bases. Germline V gene data show CDR1 as GTSNPN and CDR2 as SVGIG (reference sequence). V shed 0 bases and J 7 bases; nucleotides not matched to a gene: 1. This CDR3 is built from 14 residues. The CDR3 protein is CAWSVGTGNSPLHF. In nucleotides, the CDR3 is TGTGCCTGGAGTGTCGGGACAGGGAATTCACCCCTCCACTTT.

The chain has TRBV19 and TRBJ1-4; 9 bases map to TRBD1. This CDR3 contains 14 residues. The germline gives CDR1 LNHDA, CDR2 SQIVND (reference sequence). V lost 6 bases, J lost 7 bases, and 6 bases stayed unmatched. CDR3 nucleotide sequence: TGTGCCAGTAGCGTACAGGGGGCCAGTGAAAAACTGTTTTTT. It codes for CASSVQGASEKLFF.

J is TRBJ2-1 and V is TRBV10-1; 7 bases are shared with TRBD1. V was clipped by 4 bases and J by 8 bases; unmatched bases: 8. Germline CDR1 is WNHNN and CDR2 is SYGVQD (reference sequence). The CDR3 totals 14 residues. In nucleotides, the CDR3 is TGCGCCAGCAGTGGAGGGGGCGCTTACCATGAGCAGTTCTTC. Its translation: CASSGGGAYHEQFF.

The chain carries TRBV30 and TRBJ2-3, with TRBD2 as a possible D gene (6 bases). Trimming took off 5 bases at V and 6 bases at J, with 18 bases between the two ends. Germline loops: CDR1 GTSNPN, CDR2 SVGIG (reference sequence). CDR3 length equals 14 residues. CDR3 DNA: TGTGCCTGGGGCACGGGACTTCCCGGCGATACGCAGTATTTT. This codes for CAWGTGLPGDTQYF.

This clone was counted once. The CDR3 loop is CASSQDRGSTNSPLHF. In DNA form, the CDR3 reads TGTGCCAGCAGCCAAGATCGCGGTTCAACAAATTCACCCCTCCACTTT. The chain carries TRBV4-2 and TRBJ1-6, with D unclear. The V gene's germline CDR1 is LGHNA and CDR2 YNFKEQ. CDR3 length: 16 residues. V dropped 0 bases and J dropped 7 bases, with 13 bases sitting between them.

The chain carries TRBV6-6 and TRBJ1-3; D not resolved. The CDR3 is made up of 15 amino acids. V lost 5 bases to trimming and J lost 0 bases, with 11 bases between them. Germline loops: CDR1 MNHNY, CDR2 SVGAGI (reference sequence). The CDR3: CASSQRAYSGNTIYF. The CDR3 nucleotides are TGTGCCAGCAGTCAGAGGGCCTACTCTGGAAACACCATATATTTT.

The rearrangement uses TRBV4-1 and TRBJ2-3, with 11 positions matching TRBD2. Germline V gene data show CDR1 as MGHRA and CDR2 as YSYEKL. The CDR3 length is 15 residues. J lost 2 bases, V lost 5 bases, and 3 bases had no gene match. The CDR3 region is CASSKGLADTDTQYF. CDR3 nucleotide sequence: TGCGCCAGCAGCAAGGGACTAGCGGACACAGATACGCAGTATTTT.

V and J are TRBV6-5 and TRBJ2-3, with 7 positions matching TRBD1. The trim removed 6 bases at V and 6 bases at J, leaving 3 bases unmatched. The CDR3 extends over 12 amino acids. Germline CDR1 and CDR2: MNHEY and SVGAGI. The CDR3 is CASRSTGDTQYF. CDR3 bases: TGTGCCAGCAGGTCGACAGGGGATACGCAGTATTTT.